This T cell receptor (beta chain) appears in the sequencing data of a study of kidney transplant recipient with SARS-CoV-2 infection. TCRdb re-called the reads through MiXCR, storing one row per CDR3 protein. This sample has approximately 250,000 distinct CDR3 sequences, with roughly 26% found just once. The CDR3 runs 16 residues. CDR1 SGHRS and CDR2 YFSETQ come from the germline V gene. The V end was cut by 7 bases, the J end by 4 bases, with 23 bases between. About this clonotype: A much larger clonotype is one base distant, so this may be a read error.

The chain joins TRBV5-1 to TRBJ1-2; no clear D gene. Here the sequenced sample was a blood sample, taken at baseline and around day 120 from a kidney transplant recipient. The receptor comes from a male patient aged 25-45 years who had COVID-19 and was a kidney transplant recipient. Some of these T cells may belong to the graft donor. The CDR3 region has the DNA TGCGCCAGCCCACGGATATCGGTTCAAAAGACCTATGGCTACACCTTC. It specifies CASPRISVQKTYGYTF.